This T cell receptor (beta chain) was obtained from a study of blood T cell repertoires in COVID-19. Study context: The analysed material was cDNA or gDNA that came from T cells, B-cell-depleted T cells, or PBMCs.

This table comes from immunoSEQ multiplex PCR, and its TCRdb copy is limited to in-frame clones, with some not included. The table shows hundreds of thousands of clones, with approximately 88% occurring only once. This CDR3 comprises 19 residues. CDR1 SGHDN and CDR2 FVKESK come from the germline V gene. V was pared by 6 bases and J by 0 bases, with 13 bases of the junction left unmatched. Sequencing was performed on peripheral blood. The rearrangement uses TRBV14 and TRBJ2-6, with TRBD2 matching over 8 bases. The TCR originated in a young woman with COVID-19, enrolled during active disease. Here the CDR3 reads CASSPFYGGAFSGANVLTF. For the CDR3, the DNA is TGTGCCAGCAGTCCTTTTTACGGGGGGGCCTTCTCTGGGGCCAACGTCCTGACTTTC. Drawing the rest from reference TRBV14 and TRBJ2-6, the complete variable domain is EAGVTQFPSHSVIEKGQTVTLRCDPISGHDNLYWYRRVMGKEIKFLLHFVKESKQDESGMPNNRFLAERTGGTYSTLKVQPAELEDSGVYFCASSPFYGGAFSGANVLTFGAGSRLTVL.